This T cell receptor beta chain emerged from a study of cytomegalovirus exposure and HLA in healthy donors. Study findings and constraints: The authors later found TCR association rates varying by HLA locus, with DRB1 most and HLA-C fewest. Roughly uniform sequencing depth across donors was assumed, possibly incorrectly.

With 60 Vbeta and 13 Jbeta primers, the PCR was carried out. Sequenced by immunoSEQ multiplex PCR; TCRdb stores in-frame clones only, minus some. The repertoire has about 15,000 clones, under 70% of them found once; the top ten carry about a sixth. This clone has more than one count but fewer than ten. Its cognate antigen is unknown. The receptor was isolated from a woman aged 50 to 65 in good health and CMV-seropositive. Sequenced material: PBMCs.

CDR3: CASSSRSIGYTF. CDR3 in DNA: TGTGCCAGCAGTTCCCGGTCCATTGGCTACACCTTC. V usage is TRBV6-5 and J usage is TRBJ1-2; D is unresolved. The CDR3 contains 12 residues. V lost 4 bases, J lost 7 bases, and 10 bases lay in between. Germline V gene data show CDR1 as MNHEY and CDR2 as SVGAGI.